The clone carrying this TCR beta chain has just a few counts. CDR3 length: 16 residues. The germline V gene has CDR1 KGHSH and CDR2 LQKENI. V was clipped by 3 bases and J by 4 bases; unmatched bases: 7. The data are from a study of T cell repertoires in cytomegalovirus infection. TCRdb fed the reads into MiXCR, producing one record per CDR3 protein. The data hold 300,000 or so distinct CDR3 sequences, with about 25% observed a single time. Sequencing was performed on PBMCs. The chain carries TRBV18 and TRBJ2-1; 9 bases agree with TRBD1. This clonotype was obtained from a human donor in good health (CMV status not recorded). Some clones in this sample may be carry-over from other donors' samples. CDR3 loop: CASSPPGQGNYNEQFF. The CDR3 region has the DNA TGTGCCAGCTCACCGCCGGGACAGGGTAATTACAATGAGCAGTTCTTC.